The rows below give T cell receptor beta chains drawn from one sample of a study of T cell changes during pregnancy in multiple sclerosis. Sequencing was performed with immunoSEQ multiplex PCR; in TCRdb, only in-frame clones are kept and a portion is missing. The sample shows approximately 71,000 clones, 80% to 95% of them seen only once. Sequences were derived from peripheral blood, sampled in the second trimester of pregnancy. These receptors all stem from a female donor with multiple sclerosis, enrolled in a pregnancy study. CDR3s include the opening cysteine and the closing phenylalanine or tryptophan. D genes are given only for firm matches. Clone size is not always given. Where it is, it says once, few, many or a class for expanded clones.

V gene: TRBV5-4
D gene: .
J gene: TRBJ2-3
clone size: .
CDR3 DNA: TGTGCCAGCAGCTTGGCCCAGGAACTCAGCACAGATACGCAGTATTTT
CDR3 protein: CASSLAQELSTDTQYF

V gene: TRBV4-1
D gene: TRBD1
J gene: TRBJ2-3
clone size: .
CDR3 DNA: TGCGCCAGCAGCCAAGGATGGCCAGGGGGAGATACGCAGTATTTT
CDR3 protein: CASSQGWPGGDTQYF

V gene: TRBV7-2
D gene: TRBD1
J gene: TRBJ1-2
clone size: .
CDR3 DNA: TGTGCCAGCAGCCCCCACCATGACAGGGGCCTCCGTGGCTACACCTTC
CDR3 protein: CASSPHHDRGLRGYTF

V gene: TRBV15
D gene: .
J gene: TRBJ2-5
clone size: once
CDR3 DNA: TGTGCCACCAGCAGAGACGGTCAGGGTTGGGAGACCCAGTACTTC
CDR3 protein: CATSRDGQGWETQYF

V gene: TRBV18
D gene: TRBD2
J gene: TRBJ2-5
clone size: .
CDR3 DNA: TGTGCCAGCTCACCTCCGGGACTAGCGGGGCGTCAAGAGACCCAGTACTTC
CDR3 protein: CASSPPGLAGRQETQYF

V gene: TRBV14
D gene: .
J gene: TRBJ2-3
clone size: .
CDR3 DNA: TGTGCCAGCAGCCCTACGTCGGATACGCAGTATTTT
CDR3 protein: CASSPTSDTQYF

V gene: TRBV18
D gene: TRBD1
J gene: TRBJ2-6
clone size: .
CDR3 DNA: TGTGCCAGCTCACAACCCGGGACAGCTGGGGCCAACGTCCTGACTTTC
CDR3 protein: CASSQPGTAGANVLTF

V gene: TRBV9
D gene: .
J gene: TRBJ1-1
clone size: .
CDR3 DNA: TGTGCCAGCAGCGTAGTCCAGCGGTACACTGAAGCTTTCTTT
CDR3 protein: CASSVVQRYTEAFF

V gene: TRBV19
D gene: TRBD2
J gene: TRBJ2-1
clone size: .
CDR3 DNA: TGTGCCAGTAGTCTCGGACTAGTCGATGAGCAGTTCTTC
CDR3 protein: CASSLGLVDEQFF

V gene: TRBV6-1
D gene: TRBD1
J gene: TRBJ1-1
clone size: once
CDR3 DNA: TGTGCCAGCAGTGAAATCGAGACAGGGGCGGGTGAAGCTTTCTTT
CDR3 protein: CASSEIETGAGEAFF

V gene: TRBV19
D gene: TRBD1
J gene: TRBJ2-1
clone size: few
CDR3 DNA: TGTGCCGCGACTACAGGGGACAGCCTCAATGAGCAGTTCTTC
CDR3 protein: CAATTGDSLNEQFF

V gene: TRBV19
D gene: TRBD1
J gene: TRBJ2-1
clone size: .
CDR3 DNA: TGTGCCAGTAGTCCGACAGGGGGGTCCTACAATGAGCAGTTCTTC
CDR3 protein: CASSPTGGSYNEQFF

V gene: TRBV2
D gene: TRBD1
J gene: TRBJ2-5
clone size: once
CDR3 DNA: TGTGCCAGCAGGCAGGGGGCGAGAGAGACCCAGTACTTC
CDR3 protein: CASRQGARETQYF

V gene: TRBV11-3
D gene: .
J gene: TRBJ1-1
clone size: .
CDR3 DNA: TGTGCCAGCAGCTTAGGTCCGACTGAAGCTTTCTTT
CDR3 protein: CASSLGPTEAFF

V gene: TRBV27
D gene: TRBD2
J gene: TRBJ2-7
clone size: .
CDR3 DNA: TGTGCCAGCAGTTTAACTAGCGGGAGGGCCCGCGAGCAGTACTTC
CDR3 protein: CASSLTSGRAREQYF

V gene: TRBV18
D gene: .
J gene: TRBJ1-4
clone size: .
CDR3 DNA: TGTGCCAGCTCACCCGTGCAGGGTGGTAATGAAAAACTGTTTTTT
CDR3 protein: CASSPVQGGNEKLFF

V gene: TRBV5-1
D gene: TRBD2
J gene: TRBJ2-1
clone size: .
CDR3 DNA: TGCGCCAGCAGCTGGGCTAGCGGGAGGGGTAATGAGCAGTTCTTC
CDR3 protein: CASSWASGRGNEQFF

V gene: TRBV29-1
D gene: TRBD1
J gene: TRBJ2-7
clone size: .
CDR3 DNA: TGCAGCGCCGGGACAGGGCCGTCCTACGAGCAGTACTTC
CDR3 protein: CSAGTGPSYEQYF

V gene: TRBV6-1
D gene: TRBD1
J gene: TRBJ2-7
clone size: .
CDR3 DNA: TGTGCCAGCAGTGTAAGAGGTCCAGGGGGCCGATCTTACGAGCAGTACTTC
CDR3 protein: CASSVRGPGGRSYEQYF

V gene: TRBV11-2
D gene: .
J gene: TRBJ2-3
clone size: .
CDR3 DNA: TGTGCCAGCAGCCCTAGGGGTGGTTTGTGGGGGGGCGGGTTAGATACGCAGTATTTT
CDR3 protein: CASSPRGGLWGGGLDTQYF

V gene: TRBV6-1
D gene: .
J gene: TRBJ2-2
clone size: once
CDR3 DNA: TGTGCCACCCCCTACAGGGACACGAACACCGGGGAGCTGTTTTTT
CDR3 protein: CATPYRDTNTGELFF

V gene: TRBV11-2
D gene: TRBD1
J gene: TRBJ2-7
clone size: .
CDR3 DNA: TGTGCCAGCAGCTTAGTCAGGGGACAGTCCTACGAGCAGTACTTC
CDR3 protein: CASSLVRGQSYEQYF

V gene: TRBV27
D gene: .
J gene: TRBJ2-7
clone size: .
CDR3 DNA: TGTGCCAGCAGCGCGGCTGCATTAACGGCCTACGAGCAGTACTTC
CDR3 protein: CASSAAALTAYEQYF

V gene: TRBV14
D gene: TRBD1
J gene: TRBJ2-2
clone size: .
CDR3 DNA: TGTGCCAGCAGCCGACTACAGGGGGCGACCGGGGAGCTGTTTTTT
CDR3 protein: CASSRLQGATGELFF

V gene: TRBV7-4
D gene: TRBD1
J gene: TRBJ1-1
clone size: few
CDR3 DNA: TGTGCCAGCAGCGCAAGGACAGGGAACACTGAAGCTTTCTTT
CDR3 protein: CASSARTGNTEAFF

V gene: TRBV28
D gene: TRBD1
J gene: TRBJ1-1
clone size: .
CDR3 DNA: TGTGCCAGCAGTTTCCCGGGACAGGGGTACACTGAAGCTTTCTTT
CDR3 protein: CASSFPGQGYTEAFF

V gene: TRBV25-1
D gene: TRBD1
J gene: TRBJ2-7
clone size: .
CDR3 DNA: TGTGCCAGCAGTGAATCAGCTCGACAGGGGGCCTACGAGCAGTACTTC
CDR3 protein: CASSESARQGAYEQYF

V gene: TRBV18
D gene: .
J gene: TRBJ2-5
clone size: .
CDR3 DNA: TGTGCCAGCTCACCATTCGACAGCCTCCAAGAGACCCAGTACTTC
CDR3 protein: CASSPFDSLQETQYF

V gene: TRBV19
D gene: TRBD2
J gene: TRBJ2-1
clone size: .
CDR3 DNA: TGTGCCACTACCCCGACTAGCCCCTACAATGAGCAGTTCTTC
CDR3 protein: CATTPTSPYNEQFF

V gene: TRBV4-3
D gene: .
J gene: TRBJ1-2
clone size: .
CDR3 DNA: TGCGCCAGCAGCCAAATAATAGGCGGGGATGGCTACACCTTC
CDR3 protein: CASSQIIGGDGYTF

V gene: TRBV29-1
D gene: .
J gene: TRBJ1-1
clone size: .
CDR3 DNA: TGCAGCGCCGCGGACGGGGACACTGAAGCTTTCTTT
CDR3 protein: CSAADGDTEAFF

V gene: TRBV13
D gene: TRBD1
J gene: TRBJ1-1
clone size: .
CDR3 DNA: TGTGCCTTCAGGACAGGAATGAACACTGAAGCTTTCTTT
CDR3 protein: CAFRTGMNTEAFF

V gene: TRBV27
D gene: .
J gene: TRBJ1-1
clone size: .
CDR3 DNA: TGTGCCAGCCGTAATATGAACACTGAAGCTTTCTTT
CDR3 protein: CASRNMNTEAFF